What follows is one T cell receptor (beta chain) and its context. The antigen is undetermined. Each and every patient relapsed after autologous stem cell transplantation, and patients got differing brentuximab vedotin exposure. This sample was included in a study of PD-1 blockade in classical Hodgkin lymphoma. Overall study results and limits: Patients starting nivolumab less than 1 year after ASCT had lower diversity and were excluded from later analyses. Whereas CD4+ TCR diversity had risen significantly by C4D1, CD8+ TCR diversity had not. The drivers behind the repertoire differences, possibly disease activity or prior therapy, remain undefined.

Clones were read by immunoSEQ multiplex PCR, and TCRdb kept only the in-frame ones, dropping some. The data contain approximately 26,000 clones, roughly three quarters of them seen just once; the ten biggest clones take up over 25%. This CDR3 is 14 amino acids long. Trimming shortened V by 6 bases and J by 6 bases, and 15 bases separated the two germline ends. Germline values: CDR1 MNHEY, CDR2 SVGAGI. The receptor was isolated from a human donor with classical Hodgkin lymphoma. Sequencing used peripheral blood mononuclear cells (PBMCs), obtained before the second cycle of nivolumab. The chain recombines TRBV6-5 with TRBJ1-5; D remains ambiguous. CDR3 residues: CASSQALGFQPQHF. CDR3 sequence (DNA): TGTGCCAGCAGCCAAGCCCTTGGGTTTCAGCCCCAGCATTTT.